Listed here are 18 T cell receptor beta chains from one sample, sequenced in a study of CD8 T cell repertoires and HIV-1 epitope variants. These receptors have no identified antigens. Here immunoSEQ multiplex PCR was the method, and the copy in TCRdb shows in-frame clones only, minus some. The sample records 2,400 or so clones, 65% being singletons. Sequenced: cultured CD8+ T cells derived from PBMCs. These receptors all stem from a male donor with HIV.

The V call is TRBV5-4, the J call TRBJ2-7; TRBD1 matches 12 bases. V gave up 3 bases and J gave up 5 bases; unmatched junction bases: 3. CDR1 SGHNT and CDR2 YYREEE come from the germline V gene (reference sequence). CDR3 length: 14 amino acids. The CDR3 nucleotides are TGTGCCAGCAGCTCCGGGACAGGGGGCGACGAGCAGTACTTC. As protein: CASSSGTGGDEQYF. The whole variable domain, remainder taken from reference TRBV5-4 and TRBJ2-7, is ETGVTQSPTHLIKTRGQQVTLRCSSQSGHNTVSWYQQALGQGPQFIFQYYREEENGRGNFPPRFSGLQFPNYSSELNVNALELDDSALYLCASSSGTGGDEQYFGPGTRLTVT.

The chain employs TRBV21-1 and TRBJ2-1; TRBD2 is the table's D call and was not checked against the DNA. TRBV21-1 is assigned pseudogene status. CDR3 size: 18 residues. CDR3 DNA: TGTGCCAGCAGCAACGGGAAACTAGCGGGAGGATCCTACAATGAGCAGTTCTTC. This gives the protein CASSNGKLAGGSYNEQFF.

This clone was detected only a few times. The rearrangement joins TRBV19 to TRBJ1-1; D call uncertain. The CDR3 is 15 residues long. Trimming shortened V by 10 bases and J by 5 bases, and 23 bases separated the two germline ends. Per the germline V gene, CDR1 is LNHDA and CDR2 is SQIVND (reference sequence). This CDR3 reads CATSGSTTSDTEAFF. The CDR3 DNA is TGTGCCACTTCGGGAAGTACGACGTCCGATACTGAAGCTTTCTTT.

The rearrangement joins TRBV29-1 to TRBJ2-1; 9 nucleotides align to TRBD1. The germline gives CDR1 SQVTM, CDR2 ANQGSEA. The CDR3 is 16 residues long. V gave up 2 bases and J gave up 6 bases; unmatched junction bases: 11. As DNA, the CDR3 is TGCAGCGTTGAATGGTATTGGACAGGGGAGTCCAATGAGCAGTTCTTC. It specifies CSVEWYWTGESNEQFF.

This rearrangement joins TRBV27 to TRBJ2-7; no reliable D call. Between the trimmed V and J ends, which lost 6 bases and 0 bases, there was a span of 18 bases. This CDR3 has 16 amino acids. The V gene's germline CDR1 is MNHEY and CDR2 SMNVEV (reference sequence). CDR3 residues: CASRGTTTLGSYEQYF. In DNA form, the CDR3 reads TGTGCCAGCAGGGGTACAACGACCCTCGGCTCCTACGAGCAGTACTTC.

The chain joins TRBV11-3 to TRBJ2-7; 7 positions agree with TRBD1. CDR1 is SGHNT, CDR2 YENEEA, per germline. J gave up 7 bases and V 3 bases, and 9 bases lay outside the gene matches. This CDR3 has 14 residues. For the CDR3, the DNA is TGTGCCAGCAGCTTGGGACAGTACCTTCGTGAGCAGTACTTC. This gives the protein CASSLGQYLREQYF.

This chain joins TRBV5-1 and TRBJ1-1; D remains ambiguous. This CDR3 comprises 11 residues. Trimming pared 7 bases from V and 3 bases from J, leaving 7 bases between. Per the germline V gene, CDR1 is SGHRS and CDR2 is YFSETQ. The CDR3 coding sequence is TGCGCCAGCGGCGTGGACACTGAAGCTTTCTTT. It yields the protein CASGVDTEAFF. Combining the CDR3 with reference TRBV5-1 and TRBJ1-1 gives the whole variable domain KAGVTQTPRYLIKTRGQQVTLSCSPISGHRSVSWYQQTPGQGLQFLFEYFSETQRNKGNFPGRFSGRQFSNSRSEMNVSTLELGDSALYLCASGVDTEAFFGQGTRLTVV.

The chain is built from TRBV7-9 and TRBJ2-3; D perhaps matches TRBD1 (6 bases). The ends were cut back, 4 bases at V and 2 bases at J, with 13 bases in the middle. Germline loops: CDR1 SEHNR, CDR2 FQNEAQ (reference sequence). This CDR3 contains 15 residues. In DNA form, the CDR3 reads TGTGCCAGCAGCTCAATTGGACAGCCCACAGATACGCAGTATTTT. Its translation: CASSSIGQPTDTQYF.

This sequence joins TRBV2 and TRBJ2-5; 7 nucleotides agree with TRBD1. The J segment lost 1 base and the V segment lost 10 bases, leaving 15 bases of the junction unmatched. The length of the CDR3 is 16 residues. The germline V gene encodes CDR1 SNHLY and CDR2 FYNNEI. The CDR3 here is CATSGSGTAFQETQYF. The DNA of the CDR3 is TGTGCCACCTCGGGGTCCGGGACAGCCTTCCAAGAGACCCAGTACTTC.

The CDR3: CASTASTYEQYF. Written as DNA, the CDR3 is TGTGCCAGCACGGCCAGCACCTACGAGCAGTACTTC. This sequence joins TRBV2 and TRBJ2-7, with unresolved D. Trimming took 7 bases from V and 2 from J, leaving 9 bases between them. The CDR3 totals 12 residues. Germline V gene sequence: CDR1 SNHLY, CDR2 FYNNEI.

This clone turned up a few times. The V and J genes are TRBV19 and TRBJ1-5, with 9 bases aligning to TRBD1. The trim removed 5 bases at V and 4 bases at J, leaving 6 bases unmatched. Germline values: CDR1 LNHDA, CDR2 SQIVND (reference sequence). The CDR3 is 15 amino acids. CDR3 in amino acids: CASSVTGTGNQPQHF. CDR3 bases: TGTGCCAGTAGTGTTACCGGGACAGGGAATCAGCCCCAGCATTTT.

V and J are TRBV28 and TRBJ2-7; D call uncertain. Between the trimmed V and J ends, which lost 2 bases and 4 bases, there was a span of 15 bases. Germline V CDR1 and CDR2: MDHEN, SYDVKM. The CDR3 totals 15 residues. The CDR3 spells CASSLASGSGYEQYF. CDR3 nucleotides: TGTGCCAGCAGTTTAGCCTCCGGGTCGGGTTACGAGCAGTACTTC. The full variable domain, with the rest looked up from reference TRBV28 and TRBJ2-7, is DVKVTQSSRYLVKRTGEKVFLECVQDMDHENMFWYRQDPGLGLRLIYFSYDVKMKEKGDIPEGYSVSREKKERFSLILESASTNQTSMYLCASSLASGSGYEQYFGPGTRLTVT.

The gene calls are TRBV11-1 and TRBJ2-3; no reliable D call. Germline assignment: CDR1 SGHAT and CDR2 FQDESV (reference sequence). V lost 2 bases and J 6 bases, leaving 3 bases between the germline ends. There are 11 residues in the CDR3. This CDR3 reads CASSLSDTQYF. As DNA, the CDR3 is TGTGCCAGCAGCTTATCTGATACGCAGTATTTT.

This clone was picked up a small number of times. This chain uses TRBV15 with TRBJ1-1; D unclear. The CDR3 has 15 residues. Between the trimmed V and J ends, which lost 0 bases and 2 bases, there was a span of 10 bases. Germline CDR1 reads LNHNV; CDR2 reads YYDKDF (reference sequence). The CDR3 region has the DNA TGTGCCACCAGCAGAGACCGGGGTTTAAACACTGAAGCTTTCTTT. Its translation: CATSRDRGLNTEAFF.

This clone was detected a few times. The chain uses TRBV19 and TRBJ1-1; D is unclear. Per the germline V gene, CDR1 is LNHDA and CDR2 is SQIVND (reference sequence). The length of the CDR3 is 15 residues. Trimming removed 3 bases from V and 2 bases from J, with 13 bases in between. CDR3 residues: CASSILPELNTEAFF. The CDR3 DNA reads TGTGCCAGTAGTATCCTTCCTGAACTTAACACTGAAGCTTTCTTT. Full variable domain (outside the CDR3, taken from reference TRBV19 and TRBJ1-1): DGGITQSPKYLFRKEGQNVTLSCEQNLNHDAMYWYRQDPGQGLRLIYYSQIVNDFQKGDIAEGYSVSREKKESFPLTVTSAQKNPTAFYLCASSILPELNTEAFFGQGTRLTVV.

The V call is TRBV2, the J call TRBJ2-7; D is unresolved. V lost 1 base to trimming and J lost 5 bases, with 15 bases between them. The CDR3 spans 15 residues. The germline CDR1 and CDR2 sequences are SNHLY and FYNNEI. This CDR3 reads CASSEDVGDFHEQYF. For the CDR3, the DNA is TGTGCCAGCAGTGAAGATGTTGGCGACTTTCACGAGCAGTACTTC.

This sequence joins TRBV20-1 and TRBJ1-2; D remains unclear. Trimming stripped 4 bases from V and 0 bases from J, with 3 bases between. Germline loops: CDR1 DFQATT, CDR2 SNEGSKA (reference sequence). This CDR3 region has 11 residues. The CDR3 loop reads CSAITNYGYTF. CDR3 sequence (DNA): TGCAGTGCTATAACTAACTATGGCTACACCTTC.

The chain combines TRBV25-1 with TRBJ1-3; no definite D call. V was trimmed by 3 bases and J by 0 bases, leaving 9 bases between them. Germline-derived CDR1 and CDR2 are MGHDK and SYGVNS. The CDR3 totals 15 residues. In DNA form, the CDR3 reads TGTGCCAGCAGTGATTTTGGCAGCTCTGGAAACACCATATATTTT. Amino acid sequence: CASSDFGSSGNTIYF.